This T cell receptor (beta chain) was recorded in a study of OX40 agonist ivuxolimab in advanced cancers. For context, the study as a whole: Ivuxolimab, which targeted the costimulatory receptor OX40 (CD134), was an agonistic, fully human IgG2 monoclonal antibody. Intravenous ivuxolimab was administered to patients every 2 weeks at six dose levels: 0.01, 0.1, 0.3, 1.5, 3 and 10 mg/kg. Prior anti-PD-1, anti-PD-L1 or anti-CTLA-4 therapy was permitted, and checkpoint inhibitors had been received by 40% to 50% of dose-escalation patients. A male proportion of around 81% and a mean age of roughly 55 years, ranging from 23 to 79, were recorded for the dose-escalation cohort. The paper reports the monotherapy dose-escalation portion (N of about 50 patients) of the phase I ivuxolimab trial. Peripheral TCRbeta sequencing aimed to test whether ivuxolimab altered TCR sequence diversity and caused clonal T-cell expansion. Three dose-escalation patients achieved partial responses, one with hepatocellular carcinoma and two with cutaneous melanoma. Of the roughly 52 dose-escalation patients, hepatocellular carcinoma was present in approximately 20, melanoma in around 15, renal cell carcinoma in 9 and head and neck cancer in 9.

CDR1 and CDR2 are drawn from the germline V gene (reference sequence): LNHNV, YYDKDF. For this chain, trimming is 3 bases at the V end and 1 base at the J end, and the number of junction bases without a gene match is 4. The CDR3 covers 16 residues, taking in both the cysteine and the phenylalanine. Just the 48-base CDR3 DNA is kept, in frame starting at base 1. Genomic DNA was extracted from sorted cells for sequencing of the TCRbeta CDR3 region. The immunoSEQ Assay was used for sequencing of TCRbeta CDR3 regions. Drawn from immuneACCESS, this table holds only the in-frame rearrangements with V and J called that TCRdb kept. Clones are partly lost; checked studies trace under half to an unresolved V gene and leave the rest unexplained. The sample table records about 50,000 clones; over 80% of these occur just once. 24% of the sample lies in the top ten. Patients with autoimmune disease history or receiving systemic immunosuppression were excluded from the trial. In every dose cohort, peripheral blood was drawn for TCR sequencing at baseline, cycle 4 day 1, and cycle 7 day 1. Samples came from an open-label, multicenter, first-in-human phase I dose-escalation trial of ivuxolimab. Adults with locally advanced or metastatic melanoma, renal cell, hepatocellular, or head and neck squamous cell carcinoma were enrolled in the trial. Before TCR sequencing, CD4+ T cells and CD8+ T cells from peripheral blood were sorted into separate populations.

General conclusions and limits of the study: The antigen specificity of the clonally expanded peripheral T cells was not determined. On average, CD8+ T cells showed more expanded clones than CD4+ T cells after ivuxolimab. At doses from 0.1 to 3.0 mg/kg, clonal expansion was seen in both CD4+ and CD8+ blood T cells between baseline and week 6. Low levels of normalized T-cell clonal expansion were also seen in some nonresponding patients. In partial responders in the 0.1-3.0 mg/kg groups, normalized peripheral clonal expansion was found to be among the lowest, especially among CD8+ T cells.

A remark on this clone: This clone's antigen is unknown. Per-base qualities were not stored, and no clone one base away is much larger.

The clonotype comes from an adult with an advanced solid tumor such as melanoma, head and neck, liver or kidney cancer. Here the sequenced sample was CD4+ or CD8+ T cells sorted from blood, taken in a trial of the OX40 agonist ivuxolimab. The V and J segments used are TRBV15 and TRBJ2-7; TRBD2 aligns with 12 central bases. The base sequence is TGTGCCACCAGCAGGAAGGGGACTAGCGGGTCCTACGAGCAGTACTTC. This translates into CATSRKGTSGSYEQYF. The CDR3 plus the reference TRBV15 and TRBJ2-7 genes for the other parts give the full variable domain: DAMVIQNPRYQVTQFGKPVTLSCSQTLNHNVMYWYQQKSSQAPKLLFHYYDKDFNNEADTPDNFQSRRPNTSFCFLDIRSPGLGDTAMYLCATSRKGTSGSYEQYFGPGTRLTVT.